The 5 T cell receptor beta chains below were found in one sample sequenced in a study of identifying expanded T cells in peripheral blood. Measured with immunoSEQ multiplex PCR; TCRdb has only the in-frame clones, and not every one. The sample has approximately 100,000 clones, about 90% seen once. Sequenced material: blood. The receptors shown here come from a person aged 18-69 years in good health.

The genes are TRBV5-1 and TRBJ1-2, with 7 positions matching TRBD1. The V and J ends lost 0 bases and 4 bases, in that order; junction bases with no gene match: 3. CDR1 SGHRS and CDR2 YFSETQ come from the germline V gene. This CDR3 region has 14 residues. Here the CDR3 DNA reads TGCGCCAGCAGCTTGGAGGGGGACAGCTATGGCTACACCTTC. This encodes CASSLEGDSYGYTF.

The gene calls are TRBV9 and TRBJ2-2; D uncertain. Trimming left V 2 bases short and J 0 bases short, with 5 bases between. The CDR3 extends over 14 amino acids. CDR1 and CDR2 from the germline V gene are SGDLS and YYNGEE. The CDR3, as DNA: TGTGCCAGCAGCGTCTTGCCGAACACCGGGGAGCTGTTTTTT. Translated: CASSVLPNTGELFF.

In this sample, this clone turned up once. CDR3 in amino acids: CASGAGTEETQYF. The CDR3 DNA sequence: TGTGCCAGCGGGGCCGGGACGGAAGAGACCCAGTACTTC. This chain links TRBV27 with TRBJ2-5; D may be TRBD1 or TRBD2 (5 bases each). Germline V gene data show CDR1 as MNHEY and CDR2 as SMNVEV (reference sequence). The CDR3 runs 13 residues. V lost 8 bases and J lost 3, with 13 bases in between.

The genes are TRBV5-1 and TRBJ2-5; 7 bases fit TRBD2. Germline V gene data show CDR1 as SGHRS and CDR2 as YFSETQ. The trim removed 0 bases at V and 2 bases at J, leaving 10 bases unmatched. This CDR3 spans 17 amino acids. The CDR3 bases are TGCGCCAGCAGCTTGGACATGTCTAGCGGACCGCAAGAGACCCAGTACTTC. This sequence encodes CASSLDMSSGPQETQYF.

The CDR3 bases are TGTGCCAGCAGCTTAGCGTCGGAAGGCTACACCTTC. Its translation is CASSLASEGYTF. The rearrangement uses TRBV7-9 and TRBJ1-2; D unresolved. The CDR3 has 12 amino acids. CDR1 and CDR2 (germline): SEHNR, FQNEAQ (reference sequence). Trimming pared 0 bases from V and 8 bases from J, leaving 7 bases between.